This T cell receptor beta chain is from a study of siplizumab effects on memory and regulatory T cells. Study details: Mixed lymphocyte reactions were paired, with siplizumab at roughly 1 ug/mL or without drug. Study-wide points: Memory T cells appeared less diverse than naive cells, which seemed to contribute substantially to alloresponse. The majority of clones, roughly 80-95% of proliferating CD4+ or CD8+ clones, lacked an assignable naive or memory phenotype.

Coculture of the mixed lymphocyte reaction cells took place at 37 degrees C and lasted over five days. A word on this clone: Antigen unknown.

The CDR3 length is 15 residues. The V gene's germline CDR1 is MNHNS and CDR2 SASEGT. The V segment lost 10 bases and the J segment 4 bases; nucleotides outside the gene matches: 7. Sequenced by immunoSEQ multiplex PCR; TCRdb stores in-frame clones only, minus some. The data show over 11,000 clones, about 50% seen once. V and J are TRBV6-1 and TRBJ2-2; 12 positions agree with TRBD2. The sequence was collected from a human donor in good health; the cells came from an allogeneic mixed lymphocyte reaction. Sequences were obtained from CFSE-low (dividing) CD4+ T cells sorted from an allogeneic mixed lymphocyte reaction. The CDR3 nucleotides are TGTGCCACTGCTAGCGGGAGGGCCGGCACCGGGGAGCTGTTTTTT. Translated, it gives CATASGRAGTGELFF.